The source of this T cell receptor beta chain is a study of blood T cell repertoires in COVID-19 (TCRdb year 2020). About the study as a whole: Samples covering the acute and convalescent phases of COVID-19 were provided by collaborators in the United States, Italy and Spain. The prospective study material was composed of cDNA or gDNA derived from T cells, B-cell-depleted T cells, or PBMCs. Subjects who had been exposed to COVID-19, were actively infected with it, or had recovered from it provided the deeply sampled blood TCRbeta repertoires that made up the dataset. The repertoires were released in a freely available public database intended as a resource for research on the immune response to SARS-CoV-2. Samples were obtained from the ongoing ImmuneRACE study (first 160 participants) and from 1,254 subjects provided by 6 global collaborators. A de-identified subject ID, COVID-19 status, age in years and sex were almost always included in the sample metadata. Where HLA class I and class II types were available, the types were taken from metadata supplied by the sample provider, not from assay-based typing.

What the authors observed across the whole study: The quantity of clinical and demographic metadata differed by source and by participant and was supplied without curation.

Note on this clone: No antigen is known for it. Base-call qualities are not available, and no considerably larger clone is one nucleotide away.

The CDR3 spans 13 residues, from the cysteine through the phenylalanine. The only DNA kept is the CDR3, 39 bases in frame from the first base. The germline V gene (reference sequence) yields SEHNR for CDR1 and FQNEAQ for CDR2. The germline V end is reduced by 3 bases and the J end by 5 bases; junction bases left unmatched: 3. TCRbeta CDR3 regions were amplified from genomic DNA by means of the immunoSEQ Assay, a bias-controlled multiplex PCR. In the paper's pipeline: The number of nucleated cells in each sample was estimated by amplification of reference gene primers within the assay. Sequence reads were collapsed and filtered to measure the absolute abundance of every unique TCRbeta CDR3 rearrangement. Productive Simpson clonality was computed per sample as the square root of Simpson's diversity index over productive rearrangements. The source is immuneACCESS, and TCRdb retained only in-frame sequences with V and J called. Part of the clones is not carried over; for the studies checked, unresolved V genes explain less than half of this, and the remainder is unexplained. The DNA gave D and trimming, while V, J and clone size come from that table. This sample holds 130,000 to 150,000 clones; approximately 83% were observed only once. The top ten hold 8% of the sample.

In Seattle, one collaborating source enrolled patients while the infection was active and tracked those patients longitudinally over the course of disease. The collaborating institutions used their own protocols to collect whole blood in K2EDTA tubes. For TCRbeta analysis, collaborator samples were shipped as frozen whole blood, as isolated PBMCs, or as DNA extracted from either sample type. Sequencing was carried out using peripheral blood. The TCR comes from a woman in her sixties with COVID-19, enrolled during active disease. This chain joins TRBV7-9 to TRBJ1-1; TRBD1 agrees with 7 junctional bases. Read as DNA, the sequence is TGTGCCAGCAGCTTTGGACAGGCAACTGAAGCTTTCTTT. This codes for CASSFGQATEAFF.